The 2 T cell receptor beta chains below were found in one sample sequenced in a study of OX40 agonist ivuxolimab in advanced cancers. Repertoires were generated with immunoSEQ multiplex PCR, while TCRdb's copy carries only in-frame clones and drops some. The data hold about 28,000 clones, with about 82% observed a single time. The material was CD4+ or CD8+ T cells sorted from blood, obtained in a trial of the OX40 agonist ivuxolimab. The origin of the receptors is an adult with an advanced solid tumor such as melanoma, head and neck, liver or kidney cancer.

The V and J genes are TRBV10-2 and TRBJ2-7; D uncertain. The CDR3 is 11 residues long. CDR1 is WSHSY, CDR2 SAAADI, per germline. Trimming left V 5 bases short and J 2 bases short, with 4 bases between. The CDR3 is CASSSAYEQYF. The CDR3 DNA follows: TGCGCCAGCAGTTCCGCCTACGAGCAGTACTTC.

The chain links TRBV6-5 to TRBJ1-6; tentatively, D is TRBD1 (6 bases). Germline values: CDR1 MNHEY, CDR2 SVGAGI. V lost 7 bases and J 10 bases, leaving 17 bases between the germline ends. The CDR3 sequence is 14 residues long. CDR3: CASTPGGQLSPLHF. For the CDR3, the DNA is TGTGCCAGCACCCCCGGGGGGCAGCTCTCACCCCTCCACTTT.